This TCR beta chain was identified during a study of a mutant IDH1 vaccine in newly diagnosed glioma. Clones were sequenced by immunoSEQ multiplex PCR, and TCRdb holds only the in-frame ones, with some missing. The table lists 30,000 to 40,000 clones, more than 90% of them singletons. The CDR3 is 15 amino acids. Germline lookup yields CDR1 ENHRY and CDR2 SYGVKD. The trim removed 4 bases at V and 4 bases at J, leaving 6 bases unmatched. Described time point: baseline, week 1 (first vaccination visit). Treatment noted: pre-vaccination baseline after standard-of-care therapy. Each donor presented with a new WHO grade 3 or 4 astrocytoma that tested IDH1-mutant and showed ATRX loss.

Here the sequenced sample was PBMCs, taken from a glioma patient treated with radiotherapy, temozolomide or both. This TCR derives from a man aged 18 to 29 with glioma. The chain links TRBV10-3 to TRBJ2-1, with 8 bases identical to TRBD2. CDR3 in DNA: TGTGCCATCAGTGGAGCCGGGACTAGGTACAATGAGCAGTTCTTC. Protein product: CAISGAGTRYNEQFF.